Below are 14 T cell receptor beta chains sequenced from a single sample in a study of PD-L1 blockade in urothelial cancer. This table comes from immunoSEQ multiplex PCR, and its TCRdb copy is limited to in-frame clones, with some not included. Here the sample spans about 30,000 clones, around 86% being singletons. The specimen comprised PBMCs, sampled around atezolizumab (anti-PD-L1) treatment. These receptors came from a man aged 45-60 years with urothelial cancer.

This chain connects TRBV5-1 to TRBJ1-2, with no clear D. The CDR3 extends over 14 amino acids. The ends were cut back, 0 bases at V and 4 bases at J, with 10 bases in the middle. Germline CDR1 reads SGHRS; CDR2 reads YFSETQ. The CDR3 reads CASSLAGSLYGYTF. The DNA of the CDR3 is TGCGCCAGCAGCTTGGCAGGCAGCCTCTATGGCTACACCTTC.

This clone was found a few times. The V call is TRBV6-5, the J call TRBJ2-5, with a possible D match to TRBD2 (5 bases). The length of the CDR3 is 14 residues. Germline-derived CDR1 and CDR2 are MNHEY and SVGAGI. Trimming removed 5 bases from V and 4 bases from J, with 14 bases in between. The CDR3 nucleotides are TGTGCCAGCAGTCATCCCCAGCGGAGAGAGACCCAGTACTTC. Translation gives CASSHPQRRETQYF.

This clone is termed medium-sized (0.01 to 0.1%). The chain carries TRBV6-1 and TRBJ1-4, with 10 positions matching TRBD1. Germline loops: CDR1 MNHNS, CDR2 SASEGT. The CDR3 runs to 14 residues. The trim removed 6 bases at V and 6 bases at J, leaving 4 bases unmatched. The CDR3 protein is CASRDRGRHEKLFF. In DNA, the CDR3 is TGTGCCAGCAGAGACAGGGGGCGGCATGAAAAACTGTTTTTT.

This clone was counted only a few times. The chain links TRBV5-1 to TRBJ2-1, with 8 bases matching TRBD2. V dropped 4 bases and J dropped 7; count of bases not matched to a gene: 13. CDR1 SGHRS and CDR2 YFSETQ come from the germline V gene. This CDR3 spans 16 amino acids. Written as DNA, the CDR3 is TGCGCCAGCAGCCTACCGGGGGGGGCCGGCAGAAATGAGCAGTTCTTC. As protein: CASSLPGGAGRNEQFF. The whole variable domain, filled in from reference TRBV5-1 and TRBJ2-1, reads KAGVTQTPRYLIKTRGQQVTLSCSPISGHRSVSWYQQTPGQGLQFLFEYFSETQRNKGNFPGRFSGRQFSNSRSEMNVSTLELGDSALYLCASSLPGGAGRNEQFFGPGTRLTVL.

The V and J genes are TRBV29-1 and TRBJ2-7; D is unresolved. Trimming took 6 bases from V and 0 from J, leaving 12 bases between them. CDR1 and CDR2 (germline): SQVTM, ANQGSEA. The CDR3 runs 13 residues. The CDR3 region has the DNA TGCAGCGTCGGTATAGTTAACTCCTACGAGCAGTACTTC. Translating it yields CSVGIVNSYEQYF.

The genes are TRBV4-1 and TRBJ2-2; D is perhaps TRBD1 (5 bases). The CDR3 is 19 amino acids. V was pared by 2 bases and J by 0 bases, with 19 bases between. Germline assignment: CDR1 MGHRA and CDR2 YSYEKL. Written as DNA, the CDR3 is TGCGCCAGCAGCCAATGGGGTAGCAGGGTTGGGTCGAACACCGGGGAGCTGTTTTTT. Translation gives CASSQWGSRVGSNTGELFF.

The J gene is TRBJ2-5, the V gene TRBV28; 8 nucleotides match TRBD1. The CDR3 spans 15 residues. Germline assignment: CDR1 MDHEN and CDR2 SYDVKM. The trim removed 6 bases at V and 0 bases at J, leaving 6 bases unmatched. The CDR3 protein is CASRNEDRDQETQYF. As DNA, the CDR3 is TGTGCCAGCAGGAACGAGGACAGGGACCAAGAGACCCAGTACTTC.

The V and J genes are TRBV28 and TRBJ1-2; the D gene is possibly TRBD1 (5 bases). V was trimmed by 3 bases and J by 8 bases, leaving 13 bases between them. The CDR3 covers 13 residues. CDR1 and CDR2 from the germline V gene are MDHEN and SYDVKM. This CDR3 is CASSLGLAGGYTF. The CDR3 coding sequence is TGTGCCAGCAGTTTGGGACTAGCAGGCGGCTACACCTTC.

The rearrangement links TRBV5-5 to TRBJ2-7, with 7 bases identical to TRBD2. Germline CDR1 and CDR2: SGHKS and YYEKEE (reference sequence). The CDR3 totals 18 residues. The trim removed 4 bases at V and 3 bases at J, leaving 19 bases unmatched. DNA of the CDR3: TGTGCCAGCAGCCCCCTCCCCGGGGGGTTACCCGTTAACTACGAGCAGTACGTC. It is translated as CASSPLPGGLPVNYEQYV.

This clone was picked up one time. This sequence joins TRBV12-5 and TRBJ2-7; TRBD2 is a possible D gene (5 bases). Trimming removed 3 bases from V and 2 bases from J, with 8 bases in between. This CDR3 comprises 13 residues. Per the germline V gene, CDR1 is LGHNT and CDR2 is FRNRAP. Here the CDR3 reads CASGFGMAYEQYF. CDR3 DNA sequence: TGTGCTAGTGGTTTCGGGATGGCCTACGAGCAGTACTTC. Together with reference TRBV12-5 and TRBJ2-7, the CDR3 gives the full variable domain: DARVTQTPRHKVTEMGQEVTMRCQPILGHNTVFWYRQTMMQGLELLAYFRNRAPLDDSGMPKDRFSAEMPDATLATLKIQPSEPRDSAVYFCASGFGMAYEQYFGPGTRLTVT.

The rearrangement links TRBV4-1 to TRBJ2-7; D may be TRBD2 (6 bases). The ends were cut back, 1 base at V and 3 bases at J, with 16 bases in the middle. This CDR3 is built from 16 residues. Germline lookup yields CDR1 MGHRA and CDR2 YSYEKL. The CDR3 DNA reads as TGCGCCAGCAGCCAAGGTAGATGGGAGGAAAGCTACGAGCAGTACTTC. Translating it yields CASSQGRWEESYEQYF.

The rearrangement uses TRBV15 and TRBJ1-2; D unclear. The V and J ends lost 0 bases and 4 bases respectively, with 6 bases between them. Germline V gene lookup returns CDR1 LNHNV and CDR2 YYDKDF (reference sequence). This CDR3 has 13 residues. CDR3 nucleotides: TGTGCCACCAGCAGAGATTTAATCTATGGCTACACCTTC. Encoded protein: CATSRDLIYGYTF.

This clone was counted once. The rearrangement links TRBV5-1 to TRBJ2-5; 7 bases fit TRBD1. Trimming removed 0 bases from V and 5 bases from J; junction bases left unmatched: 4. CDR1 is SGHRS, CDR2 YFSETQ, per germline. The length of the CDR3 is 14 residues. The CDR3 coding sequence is TGCGCCAGCAGCTTGGCGACAGGGCCGGAGACCCAGTACTTC. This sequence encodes CASSLATGPETQYF.

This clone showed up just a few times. The DNA of the CDR3 is TGTGCCAGCAGAGGAGACAGAGACTTAAACTATGGCTACACCTTC. Its protein is CASRGDRDLNYGYTF. The rearrangement links TRBV6-6 to TRBJ1-2, with D perhaps matching TRBD1 (5 bases). CDR1 and CDR2 (germline): MNHNY, SVGAGI (reference sequence). The V and J ends lost 6 bases and 2 bases respectively, with 16 bases between them. The CDR3 has 15 amino acids.